A single sample is the source of the 3 T cell receptor beta chains below, sequenced in a study of OX40 agonist ivuxolimab in advanced cancers. Method: immunoSEQ multiplex PCR; TCRdb's copy keeps in-frame clones and lacks some. The table has about 62,000 clones, more than 65% seen once. The specimen was CD4+ or CD8+ T cells sorted from blood, collected in a trial of the OX40 agonist ivuxolimab. These receptor sequences come from an adult with an advanced solid tumor such as melanoma, head and neck, liver or kidney cancer.

The DNA of the CDR3 is TGTGCCAGCTCACCTGGGACGGTTGGAATGTCCTATAATTCACCCCTCCACTTT. Its translation is CASSPGTVGMSYNSPLHF. V and J are TRBV18 and TRBJ1-6; perhaps TRBD1 as D (5 bases). The CDR3 extends over 18 amino acids. Germline V gene sequence: CDR1 KGHSH, CDR2 LQKENI. Trimming left V 3 bases short and J 1 base short, with 16 bases between.

This clone was seen only a few times. J is TRBJ2-1 and V is TRBV9; D remains unclear. The CDR3 is made up of 12 amino acids. V dropped 3 bases and J dropped 5 bases, with 6 bases sitting between them. Germline CDR1 SGDLS, CDR2 YYNGEE. The CDR3 bases are TGTGCCAGCAGCGCTACCAACAATGAGCAGTTCTTC. Amino acids: CASSATNNEQFF.

The chain is built from TRBV27 and TRBJ2-7; 12 bases match TRBD1. The germline gives CDR1 MNHEY, CDR2 SMNVEV (reference sequence). The trim removed 6 bases at V and 6 bases at J, leaving 12 bases unmatched. The CDR3 is 16 residues long. The CDR3 spells CASRPDRDRGLAEQYF. CDR3 sequence (DNA): TGTGCCAGCAGACCCGACCGGGACAGGGGGCTCGCCGAGCAGTACTTC.